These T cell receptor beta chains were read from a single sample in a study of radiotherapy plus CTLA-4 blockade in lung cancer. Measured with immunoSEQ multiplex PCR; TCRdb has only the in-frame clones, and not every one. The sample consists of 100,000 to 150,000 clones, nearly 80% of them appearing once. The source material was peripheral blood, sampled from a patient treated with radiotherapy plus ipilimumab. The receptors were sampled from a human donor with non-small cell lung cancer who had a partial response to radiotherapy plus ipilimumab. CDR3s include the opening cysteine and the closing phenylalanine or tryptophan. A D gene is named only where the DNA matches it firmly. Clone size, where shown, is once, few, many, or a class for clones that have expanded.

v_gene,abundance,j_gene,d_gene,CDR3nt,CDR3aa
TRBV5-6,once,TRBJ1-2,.,TGTGCCAGCAGCTTGGACCCCGGGGAGTATGGCTACACCTTC,CASSLDPGEYGYTF
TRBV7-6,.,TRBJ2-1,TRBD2,TGTGCCAGCAGCCCCGAACTAGCGGGAGTCAATGAGCAGTTCTTC,CASSPELAGVNEQFF
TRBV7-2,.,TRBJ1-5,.,TGTGCCAGCAGCACGACCGGGGTCAGCAATCAGCCCCAGCATTTT,CASSTTGVSNQPQHF
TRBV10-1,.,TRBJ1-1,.,TGCGCCAGCAGTGAGTCGTTCGGCGGGAACACTGAAGCTTTCTTT,CASSESFGGNTEAFF
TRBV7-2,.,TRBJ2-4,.,TGTGCCAGCAGCGTCGGACAGACAGCCAAAAACATTCAGTACTTC,CASSVGQTAKNIQYF
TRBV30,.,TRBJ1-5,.,TGTGCCTGGAGTGTACAGCTTGGCAATCAGCCCCAGCATTTT,CAWSVQLGNQPQHF
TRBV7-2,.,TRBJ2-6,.,TGTGCCAGCAGCTTAGGAGGGAGCTCTGGGGCCAACGTCCTGACTTTC,CASSLGGSSGANVLTF
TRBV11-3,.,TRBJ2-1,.,TGTGCCAGCAGCCCACATTGGGGGCGCCCCTTGGAGCAGTTCTTC,CASSPHWGRPLEQFF
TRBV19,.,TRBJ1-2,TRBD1,TGTGCCAGTGCCGCCAGGGGGGTCATCTATGGCTACACCTTC,CASAARGVIYGYTF
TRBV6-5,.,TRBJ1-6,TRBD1,TGTGCCAGCAGAACAGGGGTAAATTCACCCCTCCACTTT,CASRTGVNSPLHF
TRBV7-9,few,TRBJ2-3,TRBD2,TGTGCCAGCAGCCCTCTAGCGGTGTACACAGATACGCAGTATTTT,CASSPLAVYTDTQYF
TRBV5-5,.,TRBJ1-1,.,TGTGCCAGCAGCTTCCTACAGGTAGGGGTCACTGAAGCTTTCTTT,CASSFLQVGVTEAFF
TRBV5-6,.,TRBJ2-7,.,TGTGCCAGCAGCCACCCAAGTCGGGCCTACGAGCAGTACTTC,CASSHPSRAYEQYF
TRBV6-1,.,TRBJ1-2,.,TGTGCCAGCAGTGAACAGGGGCAAAGCTATGGCTACACCTTC,CASSEQGQSYGYTF
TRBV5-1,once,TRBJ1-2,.,TGCGCCAGCAGCCCCGGGACTCCGGGGTATGGCTACACCTTC,CASSPGTPGYGYTF
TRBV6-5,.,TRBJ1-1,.,TGTGCCAGCAGTTACTCGTACAGAATGAACACTGAAGCTTTCTTT,CASSYSYRMNTEAFF
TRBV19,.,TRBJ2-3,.,TGTGCCAGTAGTATCCGGGGAACAGATACGCAGTATTTT,CASSIRGTDTQYF
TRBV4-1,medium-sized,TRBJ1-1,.,TGCGCCAGCATAGGTGGGGGGGGGATCACTGAAGCTTTCTTT,CASIGGGGITEAFF
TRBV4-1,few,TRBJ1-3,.,TGCGCCAGCAGCCAAGAAGGGACAAGAGGAAACACCATATATTTT,CASSQEGTRGNTIYF
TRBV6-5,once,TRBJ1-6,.,TGTGCCAGCAGCCCCCTAGAGGGAGTAAATTCACCCCTCCACTTT,CASSPLEGVNSPLHF
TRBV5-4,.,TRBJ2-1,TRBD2,TGTGCCAGCAGCTTGGGATCGCGGGAGGTCCGAGAGCAGTTCTTC,CASSLGSREVREQFF
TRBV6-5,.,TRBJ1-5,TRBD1,TGTGCCAGCAGCAGGACAGGGAGGGCTCAGCCCCAGCATTTT,CASSRTGRAQPQHF
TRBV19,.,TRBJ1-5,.,TGTGCCAGTAGTATAATCGAGAAACGGCCCCAGCATTTT,CASSIIEKRPQHF
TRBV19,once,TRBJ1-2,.,TGTGCCAGTAGTAACCGACGATCGATGGGAGATGGCTACACCTTC,CASSNRRSMGDGYTF
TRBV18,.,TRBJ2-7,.,TGTGCCAGCTCACGCCTGGGGGCGACGAAGTACGAGCAGTACTTC,CASSRLGATKYEQYF
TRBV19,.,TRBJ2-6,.,TGTGCCAGTACTCCGGTTGCTGGGGCCAACGTCCTGACTTTC,CASTPVAGANVLTF
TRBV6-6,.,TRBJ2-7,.,TGTGCCAGCAATGGGGCATCCTACGAGCAGTACTTC,CASNGASYEQYF
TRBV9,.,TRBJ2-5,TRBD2,TGTGCCAGCAGCGTAGAGGCTTATAGCGGGCGGCAGACCCAGTACTTC,CASSVEAYSGRQTQYF
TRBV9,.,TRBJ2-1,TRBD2,TGTGCCAGCAGCGTAGGGACTAGCGGGTATGTTCACAATGAGCAGTTCTTC,CASSVGTSGYVHNEQFF
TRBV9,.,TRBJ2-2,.,TGTGCCAGCAGCGTAAGGGGGGGTGGGACAGGAGCGGCCGGGGAGCTGTTTTTT,CASSVRGGGTGAAGELFF
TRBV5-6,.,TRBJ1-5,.,TGTGCCAGCAGCTGGGGGCAGGGTCGCAATCAGCCCCAGCATTTT,CASSWGQGRNQPQHF
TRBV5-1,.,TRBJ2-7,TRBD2,TGCGCCAGCAGCTTGACTAGCGATTCCTACGAGCAGTACTTC,CASSLTSDSYEQYF
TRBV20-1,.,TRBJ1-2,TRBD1,TGCAGTGCTCGGACAGGGGATGGCTACACCTTC,CSARTGDGYTF
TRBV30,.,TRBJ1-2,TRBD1,TGTGCCTGGAAGATCGCGGCAGGGGGGTCGCGTGGCTACACCTTC,CAWKIAAGGSRGYTF